These 20 T cell receptor beta chains share one sample of origin, sequenced in a study of tumor-infiltrating lymphocytes in primary liver carcinoma. Researchers generated TCR beta cDNA from around 0.55 ug of total RNA, relying on a constant-region primer. Employing slightly modified ARM-PCR, three nested multiplex PCR rounds were run, and these gave rise to the TCR beta libraries. It was with TRBV1-TRBV30 forward primers and a C-beta reverse primer that the first two PCR rounds were run, at 10 cycles each. From the multiplex PCR reads, TCRdb called clonotypes with MiXCR, one entry per CDR3 protein. Of 310,000 or so distinct CDR3 sequences in the sample, more than 55% were seen once. In addition to blood RNA drawn from unsorted whole blood, germline DNA was extracted. Sequencing used peripheral blood. The receptors originated from a woman aged 30 to 39 with primary liver carcinoma and hepatitis B virus infection.

A note on this clonotype: A much more abundant neighbour one base away suggests this may be a read error. A read error is likely, as this CDR3 ends without the conserved phenylalanine or tryptophan. The rearrangement links TRBV6-5 to TRBJ1-4, with D possibly matching TRBD1 (5 bases). CDR1 MNHEY and CDR2 SVGAGI come from the germline V gene. The CDR3 is made up of 12 amino acids. Trimming cost V 8 bases and J 5 bases, with 9 bases left between them. Written as DNA, the CDR3 is TGTGCCAGCGGCCGGGACAATGAAAAACTGTTTCTT. This translates into CASGRDNEKLFL.

To note about this clonotype: The junction does not match germline at one end; this may be a read error. The chain recombines TRBV6-1 with TRBJ1-1; 7 positions agree with TRBD1. The CDR3 has 16 amino acids. Germline V gene data show CDR1 as MNHNS and CDR2 as SASEGT. The CDR3 region has the DNA TGTGCCATCAGTCGGAGCGGTCAGGGGGGAACACCTGAAGCTTTCTTT. Translating gives CAISRSGQGGTPEAFF.

Note on this clonotype: With a much larger clone just one base away, this may be a read error. This chain uses TRBV12-3 or TRBV12-4 with TRBJ2-1; maybe TRBD1 (5 bases). This CDR3 comprises 13 residues. V lost 1 base and J 6 bases, leaving 7 bases between the germline ends. The CDR3 is CASSLGQSNEQFF. The CDR3 DNA is TGTGCCAGCAGTTTAGGACAGAGCAATGAGCAGTTCTTC.

This clonotype was recorded at least ten times. The gene calls are TRBV29-1 and TRBJ1-1; the D gene is possibly TRBD1 (6 bases). The CDR3 spans 12 residues. From germline, CDR1 is SQVTM and CDR2 ANQGSEA. Trimming left V 5 bases short and J 1 base short, with 8 bases between. Here the CDR3 reads CSVIQGNTEAFF. Written as DNA, the CDR3 is TGCAGCGTTATACAGGGGAACACTGAAGCTTTCTTT.

Comments on this clonotype: A clone one base away is much larger, so this may be a read error. The missing conserved phenylalanine or tryptophan at the end of this CDR3 makes a read error likely. The chain has TRBV6-5 and TRBJ1-1, with D possibly matching TRBD1 (6 bases). Per the germline V gene, CDR1 is MNHEY and CDR2 is SVGAGI. The CDR3 sequence is 14 residues long. V lost 6 bases and J lost 5, with 16 bases in between. The CDR3 loop is CASSPRGRLTEAFL. In DNA, the CDR3 is TGTGCCAGCAGCCCCCGGGGGCGCCTAACTGAAGCTTTCCTT.

This clonotype was seen repeatedly, ten times or more. The V gene is TRBV29-1, the J gene TRBJ1-2; maybe TRBD1 (6 bases). CDR3 length equals 16 residues. CDR1 and CDR2 from the germline V gene are SQVTM and ANQGSEA. V lost 6 bases and J 0 bases, leaving 20 bases between the germline ends. The CDR3 region is CSVATQGPRANYGYTF. The CDR3 DNA follows: TGCAGCGTCGCGACACAGGGACCCAGAGCTAACTATGGCTACACCTTC.

About this clonotype itself: At one boundary the junction diverges from the germline segment, which might be a read error. V and J are TRBV7-8 and TRBJ2-7, with D maybe TRBD2 (6 bases). Germline lookup yields CDR1 SGHVS and CDR2 FQNEAQ. The CDR3 spans 15 residues. CDR3 protein: CVSSVIAGSRGEQYF. In DNA, the CDR3 is TGTGTCAGCAGCGTAATCGCGGGGAGTCGGGGGGAGCAGTACTTC.

As concerns this clonotype: A much larger clone differs by one base, so this may be a read error. The chain uses TRBV6-5 and TRBJ2-7; the D is unclear. CDR3 length: 13 amino acids. Germline V CDR1 and CDR2: MNHEY, SVGAGI. In nucleotides, the CDR3 is TGTGCCAGCAGTTACCCCCCGACCTACAAGCAGTACTTC. Its protein product is CASSYPPTYKQYF.

About this clonotype itself: The CDR3 end shows no conserved phenylalanine or tryptophan, and so a read error is likely. The V call is TRBV11-1, the J call TRBJ2-2; D is uncertain. The CDR3 loop spans 16 amino acids. Germline V CDR1 and CDR2: SGHAT, FQDESV (reference sequence). In DNA form, the CDR3 reads TGTGCCAGCAGCTTTTTTTGGGGTTCATACACTGGGGAGCTGTTTTAT. Its translation is CASSFFWGSYTGELFY.

Comments on this clonotype: With a much larger clone just one base away, this may be a read error. This chain uses TRBV6-5 with TRBJ1-1; 7 bases match TRBD1. The CDR3 runs 13 residues. Germline CDR1 and CDR2: MNHEY and SVGAGI. V lost 5 bases, J lost 6 bases, and 6 bases stayed unmatched. The CDR3 DNA sequence: TGTGCCAGCAGTCGAAGCGGGACAGCTGAAGCTTTCTTT. This codes for CASSRSGTAEAFF.

This clonotype was detected only a few times. V gene TRBV10-1 combines with J gene TRBJ2-7; tentative D call: TRBD2 (7 bases). Trimming shortened V by 2 bases and J by 4 bases, and 21 bases separated the two germline ends. The CDR3 spans 17 residues. Germline-derived CDR1 and CDR2 are WNHNN and SYGVQD (reference sequence). The CDR3 spells CASSEGGRGAKFYEQYF. The DNA of the CDR3 is TGCGCCAGCAGTGAGGGTGGCCGGGGGGCGAAGTTTTACGAGCAGTACTTC.

V gene TRBV28 combines with J gene TRBJ1-2; 7 nucleotides line up with TRBD1. In germline, CDR1 is MDHEN, CDR2 SYDVKM. This CDR3 has 12 amino acids. The junction had 6 bases not matched to a gene; V was cut back by 6 bases and J by 8 bases. The CDR3 here is CASSGDRVGYTF. CDR3 in DNA: TGTGCCAGCAGCGGAGACAGGGTCGGCTACACCTTC.

A single count supports this clonotype. This sequence may be a read error, since a much larger clone differs from it by one base. No conserved phenylalanine or tryptophan is present at the end of the CDR3, so a read error is the likely explanation. The CDR3 region is CASSITDNTEAFI. The CDR3 DNA sequence: TGTGCCAGCAGCATCACAGATAACACTGAAGCTTTCATT. The chain couples TRBV12-3 or TRBV12-4 to TRBJ1-1; no clear D. The length of the CDR3 is 13 residues. Trimming pared 6 bases from V and 2 bases from J, leaving 10 bases between.

The V call is TRBV7-9, the J call TRBJ1-1; D ambiguous. The CDR3 totals 15 residues. Trimming pared 9 bases from V and 0 bases from J, leaving 17 bases between. The germline V gene has CDR1 SEHNR and CDR2 FQNEAQ (reference sequence). CDR3 nucleotides: TGTGCCAGTTATGATTTCTCCACAGTGAACACTGAAGCTTTCTTT. Translation gives CASYDFSTVNTEAFF.

Concerning this clonotype itself: Since a much larger clone is just one base distant, this may be a read error. The V call is TRBV30, the J call TRBJ2-1; D perhaps matches TRBD1 (7 bases). This CDR3 is 12 amino acids long. The germline V and J ends were trimmed by 5 bases and 8 bases, with 13 bases remaining between them. In germline, CDR1 is GTSNPN, CDR2 SVGIG (reference sequence). The CDR3 loop reads CAWVQGTHEQFF. CDR3 DNA sequence: TGTGCCTGGGTACAGGGGACTCATGAGCAGTTCTTC.

A remark on this clonotype: This clone may be a read error of a much larger clone one base away. The rearrangement uses TRBV6-5 and TRBJ2-1; the D is unclear. V dropped 7 bases and J dropped 4 bases, with 20 bases sitting between them. The germline V gene has CDR1 MNHEY and CDR2 SVGAGI. This CDR3 spans 16 amino acids. The CDR3 here is CASNPTGGQVYNEQFF. In DNA form, the CDR3 reads TGTGCCAGCAATCCGACTGGCGGCCAGGTTTACAATGAGCAGTTCTTC.

A note on this clonotype: A read error may be the cause here, since a much bigger clone is one base away. The V call is TRBV12-3 or TRBV12-4, the J call TRBJ2-7; D gene uncertain. The CDR3 consists of 14 residues. CDR3 nucleotide sequence: TGTGCCAGCAGTTTAGAAGGCAGAAACTACGAGCAGCACTTC. Translation: CASSLEGRNYEQHF.

This clonotype has more than one count but fewer than ten. The gene calls are TRBV6-6 and TRBJ2-2; TRBD2 aligns across 9 bases. J was trimmed by 4 bases and V by 0 bases; bases with no gene match: 9. Germline V gives CDR1 MNHNY, CDR2 SVGAGI (reference sequence). CDR3 length equals 18 residues. CDR3 sequence: CASSYSMASGIGTGELFF. In nucleotides, the CDR3 is TGTGCCAGCAGTTACTCGATGGCTAGCGGGATTGGCACCGGGGAGCTGTTTTTT.

CDR3 in amino acids: CVSSLDGGSQETQYF. CDR3 nucleotides: TGTGTCAGTAGCTTAGATGGCGGGTCCCAAGAGACCCAGTACTTC. The chain recombines TRBV11-3 with TRBJ2-5, with D perhaps matching TRBD2 (5 bases). Germline V gene data show CDR1 as SGHNT and CDR2 as YENEEA. The CDR3 is 15 amino acids. Complete variable domain (other parts from reference TRBV11-3 and TRBJ2-5): EAGVVQSPRYKIIEKKQPVAFWCNPISGHNTLYWYLQNLGQGPELLIRYENEEAVDDSQLPKDRFSAERLKGVDSTLKIQPAELGDSAVYLCVSSLDGGSQETQYFGPGTRLLVL.

Remarks on this clonotype: This clone may be a read error of a much larger clone one base away. The chain combines TRBV7-9 with TRBJ2-3; 7 bases fit TRBD1. Germline assignment: CDR1 SEHNR and CDR2 FQNEAQ (reference sequence). The V segment lost 5 bases and the J segment 4 bases; nucleotides outside the gene matches: 6. The CDR3 spans 14 residues. The CDR3 here is CASSTDRDADTQYF. For the CDR3, the DNA is TGTGCCAGCAGCACCGACAGGGACGCAGATACGCAGTATTTT.